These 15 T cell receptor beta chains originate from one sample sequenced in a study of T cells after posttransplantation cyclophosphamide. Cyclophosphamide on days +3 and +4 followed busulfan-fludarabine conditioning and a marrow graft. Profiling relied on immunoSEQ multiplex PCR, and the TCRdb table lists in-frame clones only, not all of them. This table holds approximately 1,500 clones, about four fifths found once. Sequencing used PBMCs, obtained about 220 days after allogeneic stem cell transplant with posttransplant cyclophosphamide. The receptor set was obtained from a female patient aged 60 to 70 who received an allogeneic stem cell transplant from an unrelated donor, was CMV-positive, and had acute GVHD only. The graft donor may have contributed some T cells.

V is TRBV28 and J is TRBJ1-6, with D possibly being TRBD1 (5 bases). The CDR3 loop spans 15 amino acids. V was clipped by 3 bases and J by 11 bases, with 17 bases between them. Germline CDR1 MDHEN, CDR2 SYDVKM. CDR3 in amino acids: CASSFRVRGEAPLHF. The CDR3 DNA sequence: TGTGCCAGCAGTTTCAGGGTTCGCGGAGAGGCACCCCTCCACTTT.

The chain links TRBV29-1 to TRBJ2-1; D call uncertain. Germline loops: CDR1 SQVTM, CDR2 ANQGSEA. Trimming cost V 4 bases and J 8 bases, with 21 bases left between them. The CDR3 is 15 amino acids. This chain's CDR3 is CSVALNYGFTDEQFF. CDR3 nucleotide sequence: TGCAGCGTTGCGTTGAATTACGGGTTTACCGATGAGCAGTTCTTC.

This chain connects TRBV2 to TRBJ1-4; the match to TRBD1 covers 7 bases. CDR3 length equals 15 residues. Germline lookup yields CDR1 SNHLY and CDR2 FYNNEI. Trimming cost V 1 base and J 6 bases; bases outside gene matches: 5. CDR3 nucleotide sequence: TGTGCCAGCAGTGAAGGGAAGGGACAGCATGAAAAACTGTTTTTT. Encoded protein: CASSEGKGQHEKLFF.

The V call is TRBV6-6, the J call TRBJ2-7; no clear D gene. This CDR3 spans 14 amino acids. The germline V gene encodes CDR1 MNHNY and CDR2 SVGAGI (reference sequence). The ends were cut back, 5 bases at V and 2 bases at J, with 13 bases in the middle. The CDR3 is CASSRNRRTYEQYF. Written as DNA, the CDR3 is TGTGCCAGCAGTCGTAACAGAAGAACCTACGAGCAGTACTTC.

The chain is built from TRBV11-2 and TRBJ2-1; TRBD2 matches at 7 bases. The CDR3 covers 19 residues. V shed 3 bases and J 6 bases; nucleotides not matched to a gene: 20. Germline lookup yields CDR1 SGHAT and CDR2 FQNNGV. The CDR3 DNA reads TGTGCCAGCAGCTTGAGACTAGCCCAAATCCGGCAAAGTTCCAATGAGCAGTTCTTC. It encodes CASSLRLAQIRQSSNEQFF.

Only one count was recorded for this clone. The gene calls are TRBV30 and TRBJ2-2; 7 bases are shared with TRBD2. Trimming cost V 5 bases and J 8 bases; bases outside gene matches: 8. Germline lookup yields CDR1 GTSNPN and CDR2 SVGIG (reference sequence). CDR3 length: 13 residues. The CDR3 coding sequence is TGTGCCTGGGGCGGGGGTTTTGTAGGGGAGCTGTTTTTT. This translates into CAWGGGFVGELFF.

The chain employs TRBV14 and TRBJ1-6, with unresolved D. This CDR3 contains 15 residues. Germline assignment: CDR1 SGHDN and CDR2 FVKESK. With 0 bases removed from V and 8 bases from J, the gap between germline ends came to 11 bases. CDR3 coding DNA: TGTGCCAGCAGCCAAGATCGTACTGTCTATTCACCCCTCCACTTT. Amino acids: CASSQDRTVYSPLHF.

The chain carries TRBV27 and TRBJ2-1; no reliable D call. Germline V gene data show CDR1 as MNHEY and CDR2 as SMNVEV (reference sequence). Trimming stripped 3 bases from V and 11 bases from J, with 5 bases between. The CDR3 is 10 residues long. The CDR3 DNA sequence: TGTGCCAGCAGTTTCCCTAAGCAGTTCTTC. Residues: CASSFPKQFF.

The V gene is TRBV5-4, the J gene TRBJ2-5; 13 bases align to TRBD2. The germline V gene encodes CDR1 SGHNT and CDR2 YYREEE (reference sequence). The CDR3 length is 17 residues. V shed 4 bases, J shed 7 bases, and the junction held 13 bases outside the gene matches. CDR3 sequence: CASSEGLAGDVRATQYF. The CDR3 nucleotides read TGTGCCAGCAGCGAAGGACTAGCGGGGGATGTTAGAGCGACCCAGTACTTC.

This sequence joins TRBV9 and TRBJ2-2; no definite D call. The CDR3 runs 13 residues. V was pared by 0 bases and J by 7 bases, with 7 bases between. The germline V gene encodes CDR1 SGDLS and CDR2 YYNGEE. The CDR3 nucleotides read TGTGCCAGCAGCGTAGATCTGAGCGGGGAGCTGTTTTTT. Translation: CASSVDLSGELFF.

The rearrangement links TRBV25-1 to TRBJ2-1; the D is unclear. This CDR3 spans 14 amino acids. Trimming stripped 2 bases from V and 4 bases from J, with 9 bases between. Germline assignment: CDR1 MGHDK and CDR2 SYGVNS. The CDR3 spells CASSEMWSYNEQFF. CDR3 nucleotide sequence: TGTGCCAGCAGTGAAATGTGGAGTTACAATGAGCAGTTCTTC.

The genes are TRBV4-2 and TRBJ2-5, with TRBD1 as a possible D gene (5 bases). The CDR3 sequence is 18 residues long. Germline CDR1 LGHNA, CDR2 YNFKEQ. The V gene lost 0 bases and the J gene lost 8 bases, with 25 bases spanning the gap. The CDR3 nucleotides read TGTGCCAGCAGCCAAGAATACTGGCGGCAGGGCAACTTAGATACCCAGTACTTC. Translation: CASSQEYWRQGNLDTQYF.

The CDR3 region is CASSEGQGSAYEQYF. The CDR3, as DNA: TGTGCCAGCAGTGAAGGACAGGGGAGCGCCTACGAGCAGTACTTC. V gene TRBV6-1 combines with J gene TRBJ2-7, with 8 positions matching TRBD1. Germline V gives CDR1 MNHNS, CDR2 SASEGT. The CDR3 has 15 residues. Losses at the gene ends were 1 base for V and 2 bases for J; bases not matched to a gene: 4.

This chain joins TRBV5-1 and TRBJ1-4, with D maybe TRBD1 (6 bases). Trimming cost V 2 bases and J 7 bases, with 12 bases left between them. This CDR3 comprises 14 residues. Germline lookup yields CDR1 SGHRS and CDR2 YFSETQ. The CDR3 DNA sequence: TGCGCCAGCAGCTTCAGGGGTTCGGGTGAAAAACTGTTTTTT. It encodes CASSFRGSGEKLFF. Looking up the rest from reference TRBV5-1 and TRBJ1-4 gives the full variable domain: KAGVTQTPRYLIKTRGQQVTLSCSPISGHRSVSWYQQTPGQGLQFLFEYFSETQRNKGNFPGRFSGRQFSNSRSEMNVSTLELGDSALYLCASSFRGSGEKLFFGSGTQLSVL.

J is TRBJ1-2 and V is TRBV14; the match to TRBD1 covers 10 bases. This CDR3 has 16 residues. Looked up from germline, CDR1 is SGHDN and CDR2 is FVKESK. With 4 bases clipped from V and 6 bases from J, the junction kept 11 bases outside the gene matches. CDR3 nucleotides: TGTGCCAGCAGCCCGCTTCAGACAGGGGGCGAGGATGGCTACACCTTC. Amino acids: CASSPLQTGGEDGYTF.